A single sample is the source of the 10 T cell receptor beta chains below, sequenced in a study of graft-versus-host responses after intestinal transplantation. No antigens are known for them. Here immunoSEQ multiplex PCR was the method, and the copy in TCRdb shows in-frame clones only, minus some. The sample carries about 90,000 clones, 85% to 95% recorded once. Sequencing was performed on unstimulated CD8+ T cells sorted from spleen or lymph node cells, taken before transplant. The receptors come from a human donor who was the organ donor for an intestinal transplant.

V is TRBV19 and J is TRBJ2-7, with 8 bases that match TRBD1. After removal of 1 base from V and 4 bases from J, the junction contained 6 bases not matched to a gene. The CDR3 sequence is 15 residues long. CDR1 is LNHDA, CDR2 SQIVND, per germline (reference sequence). The CDR3 is CASSIAGGGGYEQYF. The CDR3 DNA follows: TGTGCCAGTAGTATAGCAGGGGGCGGTGGGTACGAGCAGTACTTC.

The chain employs TRBV27 and TRBJ2-3; TRBD2 matches at 8 bases. The trim removed 8 bases at V and 10 bases at J, leaving 11 bases unmatched. CDR3 size: 13 residues. The germline CDR1 and CDR2 sequences are MNHEY and SMNVEV (reference sequence). This CDR3 is CASGQGAGESQYF. The CDR3 DNA sequence: TGTGCCAGCGGCCAGGGAGCGGGGGAGTCGCAGTATTTT.

The rearrangement joins TRBV4-1 to TRBJ2-7; possible D gene TRBD2, 5 bases. The CDR3 runs to 14 residues. Between the trimmed V and J ends, which lost 1 base and 7 bases, there was a span of 14 bases. Germline assignment: CDR1 MGHRA and CDR2 YSYEKL. The CDR3 region has the DNA TGCGCCAGCAGCCAAGGAGCCGGGGAGTTGGAGCAGTACTTC. Translating gives CASSQGAGELEQYF.

The V gene is TRBV7-2, the J gene TRBJ2-7; a weak D match, TRBD2 (5 bases). Trimming cost V 5 bases and J 4 bases, with 9 bases left between them. The CDR3 consists of 12 residues. CDR1 SGHTA and CDR2 FQGNSA come from the germline V gene. CDR3 region: CASSPRVYEQYF. In nucleotides, the CDR3 is TGTGCCAGCAGCCCGAGGGTATACGAGCAGTACTTC.

A single count supports this clone. The V call is TRBV19, the J call TRBJ2-1; the match to TRBD1 covers 7 bases. CDR1 and CDR2 (germline): LNHDA, SQIVND (reference sequence). The CDR3 consists of 15 residues. V lost 3 bases to trimming and J lost 2 bases; unmatched junction nucleotides: 4. In DNA, the CDR3 is TGTGCCAGTAGTATGGGACAGACTACCTACAATGAGCAGTTCTTC. It yields the protein CASSMGQTTYNEQFF.

The chain links TRBV9 to TRBJ2-3; tentatively, D is TRBD2 (6 bases). CDR3 length equals 15 residues. The V end was cut by 3 bases, the J end by 6 bases, with 17 bases between. Germline assignment: CDR1 SGDLS and CDR2 YYNGEE. The chain's CDR3 is CASSALAIIGDTQYF. CDR3 bases: TGTGCCAGCAGCGCCCTAGCGATCATTGGGGATACGCAGTATTTT. Combining the CDR3 with reference TRBV9 and TRBJ2-3 gives the whole variable domain DSGVTQTPKHLITATGQRVTLRCSPRSGDLSVYWYQQSLDQGLQFLIQYYNGEERAKGNILERFSAQQFPDLHSELNLSSLELGDSALYFCASSALAIIGDTQYFGPGTRLTVL.

The chain has TRBV4-1 and TRBJ2-7; no clear D. This CDR3 is 14 amino acids long. CDR1 MGHRA and CDR2 YSYEKL come from the germline V gene. V was shortened by 1 base and J by 3 bases, with 10 bases between the two germline ends. The CDR3 here is CASSQGADHYEQYF. The CDR3 DNA reads as TGCGCCAGCAGCCAAGGGGCCGACCACTACGAGCAGTACTTC.

The V gene is TRBV28, the J gene TRBJ1-3; no reliable D call. The V end lost 5 bases, the J end lost 7 bases, and 15 bases lay between the germline ends. The CDR3 has 14 residues. The germline gives CDR1 MDHEN, CDR2 SYDVKM. CDR3 sequence: CASSVDPDWNTIYF. Written as DNA, the CDR3 is TGTGCCAGCAGTGTAGATCCGGACTGGAACACCATATATTTT.

The chain carries TRBV7-3 and TRBJ2-1; 8 bases fit TRBD1. The trim removed 0 bases at V and 8 bases at J, leaving 3 bases unmatched. CDR1 is SGHTA and CDR2 is FQGTGA in the germline V gene. This CDR3 contains 14 residues. The CDR3: CASSLTGTGDEQFF. The CDR3 DNA reads as TGTGCCAGCAGCTTAACTGGGACAGGTGATGAGCAGTTCTTC.

The chain couples TRBV6-6 to TRBJ1-4; D is perhaps TRBD1 (5 bases). CDR1 and CDR2 (germline): MNHNY, SVGAGI (reference sequence). V was cut by 7 bases and J by 6 bases, with 12 bases left in between. The CDR3 has 13 residues. The CDR3 DNA is TGTGCCAGCATAGGGGAGGGCGATGAAAAACTGTTTTTT. The encoded protein is CASIGEGDEKLFF.